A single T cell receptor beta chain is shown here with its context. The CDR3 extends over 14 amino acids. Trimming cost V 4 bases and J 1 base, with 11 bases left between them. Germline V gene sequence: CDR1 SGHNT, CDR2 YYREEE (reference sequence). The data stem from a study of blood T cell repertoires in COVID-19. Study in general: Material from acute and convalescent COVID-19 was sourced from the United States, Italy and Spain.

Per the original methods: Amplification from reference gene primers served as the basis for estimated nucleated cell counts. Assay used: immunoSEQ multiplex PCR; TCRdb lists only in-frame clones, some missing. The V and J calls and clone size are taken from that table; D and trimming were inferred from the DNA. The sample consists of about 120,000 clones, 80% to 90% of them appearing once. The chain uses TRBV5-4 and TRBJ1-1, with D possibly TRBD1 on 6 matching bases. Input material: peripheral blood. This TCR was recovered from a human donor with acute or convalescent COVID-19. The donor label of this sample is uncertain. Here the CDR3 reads CASSGQTGNTEAFF. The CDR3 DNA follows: TGTGCCAGCAGCGGACAGACAGGGAACACTGAAGCTTTCTTT.